The 12 T cell receptor beta chains below were found in one sample sequenced in a study of T cells after yellow fever vaccination. A single record per CDR3 protein comes from TCRdb applying MiXCR to the 5' RACE reads. This table holds about 550,000 distinct CDR3 sequences, about 19% found once. The specimen was PBMCs, collected 15 days after the yellow fever booster vaccination. These receptors were obtained from a man under 40 who received the YFV17D yellow fever vaccine.

CDR3 region: CASSNFHTDTQYF. The CDR3 region has the DNA TGTGCCAGCAGTAACTTTCACACAGATACGCAGTATTTT. The rearrangement links TRBV12-3 or TRBV12-4 to TRBJ2-3, with no clear D. The CDR3 length is 13 residues. With 5 bases removed from V and 2 bases from J, the gap between germline ends came to 8 bases.

The gene calls are TRBV20-1 and TRBJ2-3; D gene ambiguous. V lost 3 bases and J lost 0, with 10 bases in between. CDR1 DFQATT and CDR2 SNEGSKA come from the germline V gene (reference sequence). This CDR3 is built from 14 residues. This chain's CDR3 is CSASSSTSTDTQYF. The CDR3 bases are TGCAGTGCTAGCTCTTCTACTAGCACAGATACGCAGTATTTT.

This clonotype has just a few counts. The chain combines TRBV6-1 with TRBJ2-5; TRBD2 matches at 12 bases. The CDR3 spans 15 residues. V was pared by 4 bases and J by 5 bases, with 5 bases of the junction left unmatched. CDR1 MNHNS and CDR2 SASEGT come from the germline V gene. The DNA of the CDR3 is TGTGCCAGCAGTGTAACTAGCGGGGGGATGGAGACCCAGTACTTC. Translation gives CASSVTSGGMETQYF.

This clonotype was seen more than once but under ten times. The chain joins TRBV18 to TRBJ1-2; D unresolved. Germline V gene sequence: CDR1 KGHSH, CDR2 LQKENI. This CDR3 region has 15 residues. V was trimmed by 0 bases and J by 4 bases, leaving 12 bases between them. This CDR3 is CASSPPDSAGYGYTF. CDR3 in DNA: TGTGCCAGCTCACCACCCGACTCAGCAGGCTATGGCTACACCTTC.

There are a few counts of this clonotype. The chain couples TRBV7-2 to TRBJ2-1; D is unresolved. This CDR3 spans 14 amino acids. The V gene's germline CDR1 is SGHTA and CDR2 FQGNSA. The germline V and J ends were trimmed by 5 bases and 6 bases, with 14 bases remaining between them. The CDR3 coding sequence is TGTGCCAGCAGCGCCCAGACTCCCCCCAATGAGCAGTTCTTC. Translation gives CASSAQTPPNEQFF.

This chain uses TRBV28 with TRBJ2-4; TRBD1 aligns across 8 bases. The CDR3 totals 17 residues. From germline, CDR1 is MDHEN and CDR2 SYDVKM. The J segment lost 3 bases and the V segment lost 0 bases, leaving 7 bases of the junction unmatched. CDR3 DNA: TGTGCCAGCAGTTTATGGACAGGGGATAGGGGCAAAAACATTCAGTACTTC. Protein sequence: CASSLWTGDRGKNIQYF.

The chain has TRBV20-1 and TRBJ1-4, with D maybe TRBD1 (6 bases). Trimming cost V 1 base and J 2 bases, with 11 bases left between them. The CDR3 sequence is 15 residues long. Germline loops: CDR1 DFQATT, CDR2 SNEGSKA (reference sequence). The CDR3 DNA sequence: TGCAGTGCTAGAGGGCCGGGGGGCACTAATGAAAAACTGTTTTTT. Protein: CSARGPGGTNEKLFF.

This clonotype was recorded a few times. The V and J genes are TRBV7-8 and TRBJ1-2, with no clear D. CDR3 size: 14 residues. Germline-derived CDR1 and CDR2 are SGHVS and FQNEAQ. With 10 bases removed from V and 5 bases from J, the gap between germline ends came to 20 bases. CDR3 protein: CATHRPGRGYGYTF. The CDR3 DNA sequence: TGTGCCACCCACCGGCCGGGGAGAGGGTATGGCTACACCTTC.

The rearrangement uses TRBV4-3 and TRBJ2-7; 9 bases line up with TRBD2. The V segment lost 1 base and the J segment 5 bases; nucleotides outside the gene matches: 6. Looked up from germline, CDR1 is LGHNA and CDR2 is YSLEER. This CDR3 region has 15 residues. DNA for the CDR3: TGCGCCAGCAGCCAAGTTTCTAGCGGGGCCAACGAGCAGTACTTC. Its protein is CASSQVSSGANEQYF.

Concerning this clonotype: This may be a read error, as it is one base from a much larger clone. The chain links TRBV9 to TRBJ2-2, with TRBD1 matching 7 bases. Germline V gene data show CDR1 as SGDLS and CDR2 as YYNGEE. V was pared by 3 bases and J by 6 bases, with 2 bases of the junction left unmatched. CDR3 length: 13 amino acids. CDR3: CASSAQGAGELFF. In DNA form, the CDR3 reads TGTGCCAGCAGCGCCCAGGGGGCCGGGGAGCTGTTTTTT.

There are a few counts of this clonotype. The chain employs TRBV20-1 and TRBJ2-7, with D unresolved. This CDR3 is built from 12 residues. CDR1 is DFQATT, CDR2 SNEGSKA, per germline (reference sequence). Trimming removed 6 bases from V and 2 bases from J, with 11 bases in between. CDR3 in DNA: TGCAGTGCAAGTCCGGCAACCTACGAGCAGTACTTC. This gives the protein CSASPATYEQYF.

The chain couples TRBV7-2 to TRBJ2-5; 8 bases are a match to TRBD2. The CDR3 covers 13 residues. The germline CDR1 and CDR2 sequences are SGHTA and FQGNSA. The V gene end was trimmed by 9 bases and the J gene end by 3 bases; junction bases not matched to a gene: 6. The CDR3 spells CASQLAVKETQYF. In nucleotides, the CDR3 is TGTGCCAGTCAACTAGCGGTTAAAGAGACCCAGTACTTC.